Following are 20 T cell receptor beta chains from one sample sequenced in a study of CD8 T cells in Susac syndrome. Random-hexamer reverse transcription was applied to about 0.45 to 1 ug RNA. Via MiXCR, TCRdb re-called the immunoSEQ multiplex PCR reads, giving one row per CDR3 protein. The sample contains 110,000 to 150,000 distinct CDR3 sequences, almost 96% of which appear only once. Sequenced sample: CD4+ T cells from PBMCs. These receptors all come from a human donor with Susac syndrome.

The chain joins TRBV15 to TRBJ2-2; D is unresolved. In germline, CDR1 is LNHNV, CDR2 YYDKDF (reference sequence). This CDR3 spans 18 amino acids. The germline V and J ends were trimmed by 1 base and 1 base, with 16 bases remaining between them. This CDR3 is CATSRVELGQENTGELFF. CDR3 DNA: TGTGCCACCAGCAGAGTGGAGCTCGGTCAGGAGAACACCGGGGAGCTGTTTTTT.

This chain connects TRBV29-1 to TRBJ2-3; D is undetermined. This CDR3 contains 12 residues. Per germline, CDR1 SQVTM and CDR2 ANQGSEA. Trimming took 0 bases from V and 4 from J, leaving 5 bases between them. CDR3 protein: CSVEELADTQYF. CDR3 coding DNA: TGCAGCGTTGAAGAGCTCGCAGATACGCAGTATTTT.

The chain combines TRBV7-9 with TRBJ2-2, with unresolved D. This CDR3 has 14 residues. Germline loops: CDR1 SEHNR, CDR2 FQNEAQ (reference sequence). Trimming shortened V by 7 bases and J by 6 bases, and 15 bases separated the two germline ends. Written as DNA, the CDR3 is TGTGCCAGCAACATGGACCCGAGAGCCGGGGAGCTGTTTTTT. Its translation is CASNMDPRAGELFF.

The chain combines TRBV20-1 with TRBJ1-2; possible D gene TRBD1, 6 bases. From germline, CDR1 is DFQATT and CDR2 SNEGSKA (reference sequence). Trimming took off 6 bases at V and 7 bases at J, with 12 bases between the two ends. The CDR3 is 11 amino acids. The CDR3 loop reads CSAYRDSGYTF. The CDR3 nucleotides read TGCAGTGCCTACAGGGATTCTGGCTACACCTTC.

This rearrangement joins TRBV11-2 to TRBJ1-1, with D possibly matching TRBD1 (5 bases). CDR3 length equals 13 residues. The germline CDR1 and CDR2 sequences are SGHAT and FQNNGV. V shed 2 bases and J shed 3 bases, with 7 bases lying between them. The CDR3 nucleotides read TGTGCCAGCAGCTTACAGGGTTACACTGAAGCTTTCTTT. It specifies CASSLQGYTEAFF.

This clonotype appeared a few times. The rearrangement joins TRBV29-1 to TRBJ1-1; 7 bases line up with TRBD1. Germline V gene sequence: CDR1 SQVTM, CDR2 ANQGSEA. The CDR3 is 13 residues long. The CDR3 spells CSGNRGMNTEAFF. The CDR3 DNA is TGCAGTGGAAACAGGGGAATGAACACTGAAGCTTTCTTT.

V usage is TRBV5-4 and J usage is TRBJ2-3, with 12 bases fitting TRBD2. Germline CDR1 and CDR2: SGHNT and YYREEE (reference sequence). CDR3 size: 15 residues. Trimming took 7 bases from V and 4 from J; bases not matched to a gene: 7. The chain's CDR3 is CASLAGGPGADTQYF. CDR3 DNA sequence: TGTGCCAGCCTAGCGGGAGGGCCTGGAGCAGATACGCAGTATTTT. Drawing the rest from reference TRBV5-4 and TRBJ2-3, the complete variable domain is ETGVTQSPTHLIKTRGQQVTLRCSSQSGHNTVSWYQQALGQGPQFIFQYYREEENGRGNFPPRFSGLQFPNYSSELNVNALELDDSALYLCASLAGGPGADTQYFGPGTRLTVL.

This clonotype was counted between two and nine times. V gene TRBV10-3 combines with J gene TRBJ1-2; D is uncertain. Germline V lookup: CDR1 ENHRY, CDR2 SYGVKD. V was shortened by 10 bases and J by 3 bases, with 9 bases between the two germline ends. The CDR3 has 11 residues. CDR3 sequence: CASSRDYGYTF. In DNA form, the CDR3 reads TGTGCCAGCTCCAGAGACTATGGCTACACCTTC.

This clonotype was counted a single time. The chain combines TRBV9 with TRBJ2-7; D perhaps matches TRBD2 (6 bases). The CDR3 covers 14 residues. Germline V gene data show CDR1 as SGDLS and CDR2 as YYNGEE. V lost 4 bases to trimming and J lost 4 bases, with 15 bases between them. Written as DNA, the CDR3 is TGTGCCAGCAGCTTTAGCGGCCAAGGGTACGAGCAGTACTTC. It specifies CASSFSGQGYEQYF.

Of note for this clonotype: Germline and junction disagree at one end, which may indicate a read error. The rearrangement uses TRBV29-1 and TRBJ1-2, with 7 bases that match TRBD1. The germline CDR1 and CDR2 sequences are SQVTM and ANQGSEA. The CDR3 has 13 amino acids. The CDR3 nucleotides read TGCAGCGTTGAACGAGGGACAGCTCAAACCGGCCGCTTC. This sequence encodes CSVERGTAQTGRF.

The V gene is TRBV7-9, the J gene TRBJ2-4; TRBD1 matches at 7 bases. The V and J ends lost 5 bases and 5 bases, in that order; junction bases with no gene match: 3. There are 13 residues in the CDR3. CDR1 and CDR2 from the germline V gene are SEHNR and FQNEAQ (reference sequence). The CDR3 coding sequence is TGTGCCAGCAGCCGACAGGGTGAAAACATTCAGTACTTC. It specifies CASSRQGENIQYF.

The chain has TRBV10-3 and TRBJ2-7, with 8 bases lining up with TRBD1. Germline CDR1 is ENHRY and CDR2 is SYGVKD. CDR3 length: 15 residues. The ends lost 6 bases at V and 0 bases at J; junction bases unmatched: 7. Here the CDR3 reads CAIRATGQGSYEQYF. CDR3 bases: TGTGCCATCAGAGCAACCGGACAGGGCTCCTACGAGCAGTACTTC.

The genes are TRBV11-2 and TRBJ2-2, with 9 positions matching TRBD2. The CDR3 extends over 15 amino acids. The V and J ends lost 1 base and 6 bases, in that order; junction bases with no gene match: 3. The germline V gene has CDR1 SGHAT and CDR2 FQNNGV. The CDR3 DNA sequence: TGTGCCAGCAGCTTAGCAAAGCGGGAGGCCGGGGAGCTGTTTTTT. This gives the protein CASSLAKREAGELFF. Combining the CDR3 with reference TRBV11-2 and TRBJ2-2 gives the whole variable domain EAGVAQSPRYKIIEKRQSVAFWCNPISGHATLYWYQQILGQGPKLLIQFQNNGVVDDSQLPKDRFSAERLKGVDSTLKIQPAKLEDSAVYLCASSLAKREAGELFFGEGSRLTVL.

The gene calls are TRBV7-3 and TRBJ2-7; D is unresolved. Germline V CDR1 and CDR2: SGHTA, FQGTGA. This CDR3 spans 12 amino acids. V was shortened by 5 bases and J by 6 bases, with 11 bases between the two germline ends. CDR3 nucleotide sequence: TGTGCCAGCAGCCCCCACGTTGGCGAGCAGTACTTC. Translation: CASSPHVGEQYF.

The CDR3 bases are TGTGCCAGCAGCCAAACCCCCCCCAAGGGGGGCGGGAAGACCCAGTACTTC. Encoded protein: CASSQTPPKGGGKTQYF. The rearrangement joins TRBV4-2 to TRBJ2-5; either TRBD1 or TRBD2 may fit D (6 bases each). Deletions cut 2 bases from V and 6 bases from J, with 22 bases between. In germline, CDR1 is LGHNA, CDR2 YNFKEQ. This CDR3 comprises 17 residues.

The chain carries TRBV19 and TRBJ2-4, with TRBD1 identical over 7 bases. This CDR3 has 11 residues. In germline, CDR1 is LNHDA, CDR2 SQIVND (reference sequence). V was clipped by 9 bases and J by 8 bases; unmatched bases: 4. CDR3: CASADRDIQYF. CDR3 in DNA: TGTGCCAGCGCTGACAGGGACATTCAGTACTTC.

V gene TRBV29-1 combines with J gene TRBJ1-1; tentatively, D is TRBD1 (5 bases). Trimming stripped 4 bases from V and 3 bases from J, with 9 bases between. The CDR3 sequence is 12 residues long. Germline V gene sequence: CDR1 SQVTM, CDR2 ANQGSEA. In DNA form, the CDR3 reads TGCAGCGTTGGAGACAGCTACACTGAAGCTTTCTTT. This gives the protein CSVGDSYTEAFF. Based on the CDR3 plus reference TRBV29-1 and TRBJ1-1, the full variable domain is SAVISQKPSRDICQRGTSLTIQCQVDSQVTMMFWYRQQPGQSLTLIATANQGSEATYESGFVIDKFPISRPNLTFSTLTVSNMSPEDSSIYLCSVGDSYTEAFFGQGTRLTVV.

The rearrangement joins TRBV25-1 to TRBJ2-3; 7 bases align to TRBD1. The CDR3 is made up of 17 amino acids. Germline V gene lookup returns CDR1 MGHDK and CDR2 SYGVNS. The trim removed 5 bases at V and 2 bases at J, leaving 13 bases unmatched. CDR3: CASSNPQGTPFTDTQYF. In nucleotides, the CDR3 is TGTGCCAGCAGTAATCCACAGGGGACCCCATTCACAGATACGCAGTATTTT.

V gene TRBV29-1 combines with J gene TRBJ2-5; D not resolved. The length of the CDR3 is 13 residues. Germline V CDR1 and CDR2: SQVTM, ANQGSEA. The V end was cut by 5 bases, the J end by 3 bases, with 13 bases between. CDR3 region: CSVRRLREETQYF. DNA of the CDR3: TGCAGCGTTCGGAGACTTCGAGAAGAGACCCAGTACTTC.

This chain uses TRBV27 with TRBJ1-6; D may be TRBD1 (6 bases). V was pared by 4 bases and J by 10 bases, with 14 bases between. The CDR3 covers 14 residues. Germline lookup yields CDR1 MNHEY and CDR2 SMNVEV (reference sequence). The CDR3 spells CASSSRDKGSPLHF. The CDR3 nucleotides are TGTGCCAGCAGTTCCCGGGACAAAGGGTCACCCCTCCACTTT.